Following are 14 T cell receptor beta chains from one sample sequenced in a study of PD-L1 blockade in urothelial cancer. Sequenced by immunoSEQ multiplex PCR; TCRdb stores in-frame clones only, minus some. The sample carries approximately 79,000 clones, around 93% recorded once. The time point is: peripheral blood 6 weeks after treatment start. Sequenced material: PBMCs, taken around atezolizumab (anti-PD-L1) treatment. The source of these receptors is a woman of 80 years or more with urothelial cancer.

V usage is TRBV5-4 and J usage is TRBJ1-2, with 7 bases that match TRBD1. V was clipped by 1 base and J by 4 bases; unmatched bases: 4. Germline V gene data show CDR1 as SGHNT and CDR2 as YYREEE (reference sequence). This CDR3 is built from 14 residues. For the CDR3, the DNA is TGTGCCAGCAGCTTGCCGGGACAGAGCTATGGCTACACCTTC. It translates to CASSLPGQSYGYTF.

The rearrangement uses TRBV18 and TRBJ1-1; no clear D. Trimming left V 1 base short and J 3 bases short, with 12 bases between. The CDR3 runs to 15 residues. Germline V gene sequence: CDR1 KGHSH, CDR2 LQKENI. DNA for the CDR3: TGTGCCAGCTCACCACGGGTTGGGAGGGACACTGAAGCTTTCTTT. It encodes CASSPRVGRDTEAFF.

The V call is TRBV4-1, the J call TRBJ1-4; D is uncertain. This CDR3 has 16 residues. The V end was cut by 3 bases, the J end by 0 bases, with 11 bases between. Germline V gene sequence: CDR1 MGHRA, CDR2 YSYEKL. CDR3 region: CASSQTRQATNEKLFF. The CDR3 DNA reads as TGCGCCAGCAGCCAGACTAGACAAGCAACTAATGAAAAACTGTTTTTT.

This chain joins TRBV12-5 and TRBJ2-1; 10 bases are a match to TRBD2. The CDR3 is made up of 13 amino acids. Trimming at V came to 0 bases and at J to 10 bases, leaving 0 bases not matched to a gene. From germline, CDR1 is LGHNT and CDR2 FRNRAP. In DNA form, the CDR3 reads TGTGCTAGTGGTTTGGTTAGCGGGGGGGAGCAGTTCTTC. Its protein is CASGLVSGGEQFF.

The chain is built from TRBV27 and TRBJ1-4; the D gene is possibly TRBD1 (6 bases). Germline values: CDR1 MNHEY, CDR2 SMNVEV (reference sequence). Trimming stripped 3 bases from V and 4 bases from J, with 12 bases between. The CDR3 runs 15 residues. The CDR3 DNA sequence: TGTGCCAGCAGTTTTGGGGGCAGGAATAATGAAAAACTGTTTTTT. Residues: CASSFGGRNNEKLFF.

The chain uses TRBV10-3 and TRBJ2-4; TRBD1 is a possible D gene (5 bases). Per the germline V gene, CDR1 is ENHRY and CDR2 is SYGVKD. V was clipped by 3 bases and J by 0 bases, with 9 bases between them. The CDR3 consists of 15 residues. DNA of the CDR3: TGTGCCATCAGTGATCCAGGGTTAGCCAAAAACATTCAGTACTTC. Residues: CAISDPGLAKNIQYF.

The rearrangement joins TRBV7-9 to TRBJ2-5, with 11 bases that match TRBD2. The V gene's germline CDR1 is SEHNR and CDR2 FQNEAQ (reference sequence). The CDR3 is 19 amino acids. V gave up 5 bases and J gave up 5 bases; unmatched junction bases: 19. CDR3 loop: CASSRIRLAGGGSVETQYF. CDR3 nucleotide sequence: TGTGCCAGCAGCCGAATACGGCTAGCGGGAGGTGGTTCTGTTGAGACCCAGTACTTC.

The chain uses TRBV9 and TRBJ2-1; 9 positions agree with TRBD2. CDR3 length equals 17 residues. V gave up 2 bases and J gave up 2 bases; unmatched junction bases: 8. In germline, CDR1 is SGDLS, CDR2 YYNGEE. In nucleotides, the CDR3 is TGTGCCAGCAGCGTTGGGACTAGCAAAATTCCCTACAATGAGCAGTTCTTC. Encoded protein: CASSVGTSKIPYNEQFF.

This chain joins TRBV2 and TRBJ1-1, with TRBD1 as a possible D gene (6 bases). Trimming pared 0 bases from V and 5 bases from J, leaving 10 bases between. The CDR3 has 14 amino acids. Germline CDR1 reads SNHLY; CDR2 reads FYNNEI. CDR3 bases: TGTGCCAGCAGTGAAGCGCTTCAGGGGACTGAAGCTTTCTTT. Amino acids: CASSEALQGTEAFF. The full variable domain, in which reference TRBV2 and TRBJ1-1 provide the parts outside the CDR3, is EPEVTQTPSHQVTQMGQEVILRCVPISNHLYFYWYRQILGQKVEFLVSFYNNEISEKSEIFDDQFSVERPDGSNFTLKIRSTKLEDSAMYFCASSEALQGTEAFFGQGTRLTVV.

The chain links TRBV28 to TRBJ2-2, with unresolved D. The germline gives CDR1 MDHEN, CDR2 SYDVKM. This CDR3 spans 14 amino acids. V was cut by 7 bases and J by 1 base, with 10 bases left in between. DNA for the CDR3: TGTGCCAGCAAGTACGGCGGGAACACCGGGGAGCTGTTTTTT. It encodes CASKYGGNTGELFF.

This clone was seen a few times. This chain connects TRBV19 to TRBJ1-1, with a possible D match to TRBD1 (6 bases). The germline CDR1 and CDR2 sequences are LNHDA and SQIVND (reference sequence). The germline V and J ends were trimmed by 6 bases and 2 bases, with 16 bases remaining between them. The CDR3 is 15 amino acids. CDR3 protein: CASSPVGQLNTEAFF. The CDR3 nucleotides are TGTGCCAGTAGCCCCGTCGGACAGTTAAACACTGAAGCTTTCTTT.

The rearrangement links TRBV5-1 to TRBJ1-1; no clear D. This CDR3 is built from 16 residues. Between the trimmed V and J ends, which lost 0 bases and 1 base, there was a span of 13 bases. The germline V gene encodes CDR1 SGHRS and CDR2 YFSETQ. The CDR3: CASSLAGTGTNTEAFF. CDR3 sequence (DNA): TGCGCCAGCAGCTTGGCAGGAACTGGTACGAACACTGAAGCTTTCTTT. Together with reference TRBV5-1 and TRBJ1-1, the CDR3 gives the full variable domain: KAGVTQTPRYLIKTRGQQVTLSCSPISGHRSVSWYQQTPGQGLQFLFEYFSETQRNKGNFPGRFSGRQFSNSRSEMNVSTLELGDSALYLCASSLAGTGTNTEAFFGQGTRLTVV.

The genes are TRBV5-4 and TRBJ1-1; 7 positions agree with TRBD1. After removal of 2 bases from V and 3 bases from J, the junction contained 4 bases not matched to a gene. The CDR3 totals 14 residues. Germline lookup yields CDR1 SGHNT and CDR2 YYREEE (reference sequence). CDR3 amino acids: CASSFTGAYTEAFF. CDR3 DNA sequence: TGTGCCAGCAGCTTTACAGGGGCCTACACTGAAGCTTTCTTT.

The genes are TRBV7-9 and TRBJ2-3; 7 bases map to TRBD2. V trimming: 5 bases; J trimming: 4 bases; junction bases outside the gene matches: 9. Germline V gene sequence: CDR1 SEHNR, CDR2 FQNEAQ (reference sequence). This CDR3 is built from 15 residues. Written as DNA, the CDR3 is TGTGCCAGCAGCCCTTTTGGGGGGGTGGCAGATACGCAGTATTTT. This sequence encodes CASSPFGGVADTQYF.